These 17 T cell receptor beta chains were sequenced from one sample in a study of OX40 agonist ivuxolimab in advanced cancers. Sequencing was performed with immunoSEQ multiplex PCR; in TCRdb, only in-frame clones are kept and a portion is missing. In the table there are 60,000 or so clones, 85% to 90% of which are singletons. Sequenced material: CD4+ or CD8+ T cells sorted from blood, taken in a trial of the OX40 agonist ivuxolimab. The receptor source for this set is an adult with an advanced solid tumor such as melanoma, head and neck, liver or kidney cancer.

The count of this clone is one. This chain uses TRBV21-1 with TRBJ1-2. TRBV21-1 is reported as a pseudogene. The CDR3 loop spans 13 amino acids. CDR3: CASSPGTVYGYTF. The CDR3 DNA sequence: TGTGCCAGCAGCCCAGGGACCGTCTATGGCTACACCTTC.

The genes are TRBV18 and TRBJ2-7; D is uncertain. Germline V gives CDR1 KGHSH, CDR2 LQKENI. The length of the CDR3 is 14 residues. V lost 3 bases and J lost 5, with 14 bases in between. CDR3 sequence (DNA): TGTGCCAGCTCACCGTATGCAAAATCGAACGAGCAGTACTTC. It is translated as CASSPYAKSNEQYF.

The rearrangement uses TRBV5-7 and TRBJ1-2; a possible D gene is TRBD1 (5 bases). TRBV5-7 is an open reading frame whose function is uncertain. This CDR3 spans 14 amino acids. V was shortened by 3 bases and J by 2 bases, with 11 bases between the two germline ends. DNA for the CDR3: TGTGCCAGCAGCTCAAAGGGGATGAACTATGGCTACACCTTC. Encoded protein: CASSSKGMNYGYTF.

This clone was seen a single time. The chain couples TRBV18 to TRBJ1-3; D uncertain. CDR1 is KGHSH, CDR2 LQKENI, per germline. The CDR3 extends over 15 amino acids. V was trimmed by 3 bases and J by 0 bases, leaving 9 bases between them. DNA of the CDR3: TGTGCCAGCTCACCTGGGGTGAGCTCTGGAAACACCATATATTTT. Its protein product is CASSPGVSSGNTIYF. The entire variable domain, with the rest obtained from reference TRBV18 and TRBJ1-3, is as follows: NAGVMQNPRHLVRRRGQEARLRCSPMKGHSHVYWYRQLPEEGLKFMVYLQKENIIDESGMPKERFSAEFPKEGPSILRIQQVVRGDSAAYFCASSPGVSSGNTIYFGEGSWLTVV.

The CDR3, as DNA: TGCGCCAGCAGTGATCAACCCTCCGCGGGGAACACTGAAGCTTTCTTT. This encodes CASSDQPSAGNTEAFF. V is TRBV10-2 and J is TRBJ1-1, with D unclear. The CDR3 consists of 16 residues. V was clipped by 3 bases and J by 1 base, with 15 bases between them. Germline values: CDR1 WSHSY, CDR2 SAAADI.

This rearrangement joins TRBV18 to TRBJ2-1, with 8 bases matching TRBD1. Germline loops: CDR1 KGHSH, CDR2 LQKENI. Losses at the gene ends were 3 bases for V and 6 bases for J; bases not matched to a gene: 1. There are 13 residues in the CDR3. The CDR3 sequence: CASSPTGGNEQFF. In DNA, the CDR3 is TGTGCCAGCTCACCCACAGGGGGCAATGAGCAGTTCTTC.

With respect to this clone: Sequence at one end of the junction differs from germline and may be a read error. V usage is TRBV7-7 and J usage is TRBJ2-1; 8 nucleotides line up with TRBD2. The CDR3 covers 11 residues. Germline values: CDR1 SSHAT, CDR2 FNYEAQ (reference sequence). The CDR3 nucleotides read TGTGCTAGCAGCGCGGGAGGCGAGCAGTTCTTC. Its translation is CASSAGGEQFF.

In DNA, the CDR3 is TGTGCCAGCAAGGCAAGTATTGCCTATGGCTACACCTTC. Its protein is CASKASIAYGYTF. The chain links TRBV28 to TRBJ1-2; D is unresolved. Germline loops: CDR1 MDHEN, CDR2 SYDVKM. Deletions cut 7 bases from V and 4 bases from J, with 13 bases between. The CDR3 runs to 13 residues.

The chain has TRBV6-1 and TRBJ2-1, with 10 bases fitting TRBD1. The germline V gene encodes CDR1 MNHNS and CDR2 SASEGT. The length of the CDR3 is 13 residues. J lost 15 bases, V lost 7 bases, and 12 bases had no gene match. The DNA for the CDR3 is TGTGCCAGCACTACATCCGGGACAGGGGTACCGTTCTTC. The encoded protein is CASTTSGTGVPFF.

The rearrangement joins TRBV10-3 to TRBJ1-5, with D tentatively TRBD1 (5 bases). The CDR3 sequence is 11 residues long. Per germline, CDR1 ENHRY and CDR2 SYGVKD. The V gene lost 11 bases and the J gene lost 4 bases, with 9 bases spanning the gap. The CDR3 DNA reads TGTGCCGGACACAGTAATCAGCCCCAGCATTTT. This translates into CAGHSNQPQHF.

With respect to this clone: A read error may produce the germline difference seen at one junction end. This chain uses TRBV7-2 with TRBJ1-2; the match to TRBD1 covers 7 bases. The CDR3 spans 16 residues. Germline CDR1 reads SGHTA; CDR2 reads FQGNSA. The CDR3 here is CASSLAGTDINYGYTF. The CDR3, as DNA: TGTGCCAGCAGCCTAGCCGGGACAGATATTAACTATGGCTACACCTTC.

This sequence joins TRBV6-1 and TRBJ2-7; 8 bases are shared with TRBD1. There are 12 residues in the CDR3. Germline V lookup: CDR1 MNHNS, CDR2 SASEGT. CDR3 bases: TGTGGGGTGGGACAGGACACCTACGAGCAGTACTTC. It is translated as CGVGQDTYEQYF.

The count of this clone is one. The J gene is TRBJ1-5, the V gene TRBV19; D call uncertain. Per germline, CDR1 LNHDA and CDR2 SQIVND (reference sequence). This CDR3 region has 15 residues. Trimming shortened V by 6 bases and J by 0 bases, and 12 bases separated the two germline ends. The CDR3 loop is CASSTIFYSNQPQHF. For the CDR3, the DNA is TGTGCCAGTAGCACGATATTTTATAGCAATCAGCCCCAGCATTTT. The full variable domain, with the rest looked up from reference TRBV19 and TRBJ1-5, is DGGITQSPKYLFRKEGQNVTLSCEQNLNHDAMYWYRQDPGQGLRLIYYSQIVNDFQKGDIAEGYSVSREKKESFPLTVTSAQKNPTAFYLCASSTIFYSNQPQHFGDGTRLSIL.

The chain joins TRBV10-3 to TRBJ1-6, with a weak D call TRBD1 (6 bases). The ends were cut back, 10 bases at V and 9 bases at J, with 16 bases in the middle. Germline V lookup: CDR1 ENHRY, CDR2 SYGVKD. The CDR3 is made up of 13 amino acids. The CDR3 region has the DNA TGTGCCAACTCACAGGGTGTGGGTTCACCCCTCCACTTT. Encoded protein: CANSQGVGSPLHF.

The rearrangement joins TRBV6-4 to TRBJ2-3; the D gene is possibly TRBD1 (5 bases). V was clipped by 8 bases and J by 2 bases, with 11 bases between them. This CDR3 spans 13 amino acids. The germline gives CDR1 MRHNA, CDR2 SNTAGT. The CDR3 DNA sequence: TGTGCCAGCGGAGCAGGACACACAGATACGCAGTATTTT. The encoded protein is CASGAGHTDTQYF.

This clone was recorded only once. The chain couples TRBV4-1 to TRBJ1-2; D ambiguous. This CDR3 comprises 13 residues. Trimming stripped 4 bases from V and 8 bases from J, with 14 bases between. Germline CDR1 reads MGHRA; CDR2 reads YSYEKL. This CDR3 is CASSPTDNRGYTF. The DNA for the CDR3 is TGCGCCAGCAGCCCCACTGACAATCGGGGCTACACCTTC.

This chain uses TRBV30 with TRBJ2-3; 13 nucleotides agree with TRBD2. V shed 3 bases and J 3 bases; nucleotides not matched to a gene: 6. The CDR3 covers 16 residues. Germline-derived CDR1 and CDR2 are GTSNPN and SVGIG (reference sequence). The CDR3: CAWSQLAGGGTDTQYF. The CDR3 region has the DNA TGTGCCTGGAGCCAACTAGCGGGAGGGGGTACAGATACGCAGTATTTT.